Detailed here is one T cell receptor beta chain. The PCR employed 60 Vbeta primers together with 13 Jbeta primers. Assay: immunoSEQ multiplex PCR; the TCRdb copy retains only in-frame clones and omits some. The sample has about 65,000 clones; about 72% are singletons. These data originate in a study of cytomegalovirus exposure and HLA in healthy donors. The germline V gene encodes CDR1 LGHNA and CDR2 YNFKEQ. The CDR3 contains 20 residues. V lost 2 bases to trimming and J lost 0 bases; unmatched junction nucleotides: 14. The clonotype comes from a girl aged 10 to 17 in good health and CMV-seropositive. The sample comprised PBMCs. This chain uses TRBV4-2 with TRBJ2-7; 12 bases fit TRBD2. The CDR3 DNA reads TGTGCCAGCAGCCAAAGTGAGTCCGACGGACTAGCGGGGCTCTCCTACGAGCAGTACTTC. Protein sequence: CASSQSESDGLAGLSYEQYF.